The sequence of this TCR beta chain was determined in a study of blood T cell repertoires in COVID-19. Study-level background: Acute and convalescent COVID-19 samples came from the United States, Italy and Spain. From T cells, B-cell-depleted T cells, or PBMCs came the material, which was cDNA or gDNA.

In the study's own analysis: Nucleated cell number was recorded as an estimate derived from reference gene primer amplification. Using immunoSEQ multiplex PCR, the repertoire was profiled, and TCRdb retains in-frame clones only, with some absent. D and trimming were read from the DNA, whereas the V and J calls and clone size are those reported in that table. This table holds some 120,000 clones, roughly 82% found once. Germline values: CDR1 SQVTM, CDR2 ANQGSEA. V lost 4 bases, J lost 2 bases, and 11 bases lay in between. The CDR3 covers 13 residues. The sequencing sample was made of peripheral blood. The source is a human donor in a cohort sampled during active COVID-19. J is TRBJ2-5 and V is TRBV29-1, with D uncertain. The CDR3 region is CSVGRSLQETQYF. CDR3 coding DNA: TGCAGCGTTGGCCGGAGCCTACAAGAGACCCAGTACTTC.